In its sample, the clone carrying this TCR beta chain was seen many times. Its target is unknown. Trimming cost V 0 bases and J 2 bases, with 8 bases left between them. CDR3 length: 14 residues. Germline assignment: CDR1 SGHVS and CDR2 FNYEAQ. The entry originates in a study of post-analysis software for immune sequencing data. Study-level results: In patients, TRBV5-6, TRBV5-1 and TRBV20-1 belonged to five TRBV segments found more frequently than in controls.

The TCR beta cDNA libraries contained unique molecular identifiers. MiXCR, run by TCRdb on the PCR reads, gives a single entry per CDR3 protein. Altogether 400,000 to 500,000 distinct CDR3 sequences are present, roughly 40% being singletons, with the ten largest covering 6.5% to 8%. This TCR came from a girl between 2 and 10 years old with multiple sclerosis. The sequencing input was blood. The gene calls are TRBV7-6 and TRBJ2-7, with a tentative D call TRBD1 (6 bases). The CDR3 sequence is CASSLAGHPYEQYF. The DNA of the CDR3 is TGTGCCAGCAGCTTAGCGGGACACCCCTACGAGCAGTACTTC.